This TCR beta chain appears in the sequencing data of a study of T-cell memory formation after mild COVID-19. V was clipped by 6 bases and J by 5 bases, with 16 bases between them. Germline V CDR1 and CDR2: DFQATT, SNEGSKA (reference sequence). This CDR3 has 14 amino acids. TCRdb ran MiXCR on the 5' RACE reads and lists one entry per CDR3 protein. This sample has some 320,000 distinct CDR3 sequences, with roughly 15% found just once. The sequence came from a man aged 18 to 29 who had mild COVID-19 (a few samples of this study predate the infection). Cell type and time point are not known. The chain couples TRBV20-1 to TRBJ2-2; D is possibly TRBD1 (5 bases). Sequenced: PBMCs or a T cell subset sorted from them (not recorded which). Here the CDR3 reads CSAGSGFGTGELFF. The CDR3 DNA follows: TGCAGTGCAGGATCAGGGTTTGGGACCGGGGAGCTGTTTTTT.